These 25 T cell receptor beta chains share one sample of origin, sequenced in a study of OX40 agonist ivuxolimab in advanced cancers. The data were produced by immunoSEQ multiplex PCR, yet TCRdb's version contains in-frame clones alone and is incomplete. Of some 55,000 clones in the sample, roughly nine tenths were seen once. The sequencing here drew on CD4+ or CD8+ T cells sorted from blood, taken in a trial of the OX40 agonist ivuxolimab. These receptors were collected from an adult with an advanced solid tumor such as melanoma, head and neck, liver or kidney cancer.

V and J are TRBV13 and TRBJ2-7; TRBD2 might be the D (6 bases). The CDR3 is 14 residues long. Germline V lookup: CDR1 PRHDT, CDR2 FYEKMQ (reference sequence). The ends were cut back, 3 bases at V and 4 bases at J, with 13 bases in the middle. For the CDR3, the DNA is TGTGCCAGCAGCTTTTGGCGGGGTCGGTACGAGCAGTACTTC. The encoded protein is CASSFWRGRYEQYF.

The chain employs TRBV18 and TRBJ2-2; 9 positions agree with TRBD1. The CDR3 has 15 amino acids. The junction had 2 bases not matched to a gene; V was cut back by 3 bases and J by 3 bases. Germline CDR1 KGHSH, CDR2 LQKENI. CDR3 in amino acids: CASSPRTGDTGELFF. The CDR3 region has the DNA TGTGCCAGCTCACCCCGGACAGGGGACACCGGGGAGCTGTTTTTT.

The J gene is TRBJ2-3, the V gene TRBV7-9, with D unclear. Germline values: CDR1 SEHNR, CDR2 FQNEAQ (reference sequence). This CDR3 spans 14 amino acids. The V gene lost 4 bases and the J gene lost 2 bases, with 10 bases spanning the gap. This CDR3 is CASSYWVFTDTQYF. The DNA for the CDR3 is TGTGCCAGCAGCTATTGGGTTTTCACAGATACGCAGTATTTT.

The chain is built from TRBV28 and TRBJ2-7, with a tentative D call TRBD2 (6 bases). The CDR3 runs to 15 residues. The V end was cut by 2 bases, the J end by 2 bases, with 13 bases between. Germline lookup yields CDR1 MDHEN and CDR2 SYDVKM. CDR3 bases: TGTGCCAGCAGTTTAGGCGGGACGGTAACCTACGAGCAGTACTTC. The encoded protein is CASSLGGTVTYEQYF.

V gene TRBV2 combines with J gene TRBJ1-6; 8 nucleotides align to TRBD1. Germline values: CDR1 SNHLY, CDR2 FYNNEI. This CDR3 contains 18 residues. Trimming at V came to 6 bases and at J to 7 bases, leaving 17 bases not matched to a gene. This CDR3 reads CASSRGLRTGTKNSPLHF. CDR3 DNA: TGTGCCAGCAGCCGGGGGCTCCGGACAGGGACTAAAAATTCACCCCTCCACTTT.

V is TRBV27 and J is TRBJ1-2; 7 bases match TRBD1. The CDR3 runs 17 residues. V was pared by 2 bases and J by 3 bases, with 12 bases of the junction left unmatched. Germline V gene lookup returns CDR1 MNHEY and CDR2 SMNVEV (reference sequence). The CDR3 loop is CASSLKVRQGIHYGYTF. CDR3 DNA: TGTGCCAGCAGTTTAAAGGTGAGACAGGGAATTCACTATGGCTACACCTTC.

J is TRBJ2-7 and V is TRBV4-1; 7 bases line up with TRBD1. The V gene end was trimmed by 4 bases and the J gene end by 2 bases; junction bases not matched to a gene: 8. Germline values: CDR1 MGHRA, CDR2 YSYEKL. This CDR3 region has 15 residues. This CDR3 is CASSRPLTGTYEQYF. The CDR3 bases are TGCGCCAGCAGCCGCCCGTTGACAGGGACCTACGAGCAGTACTTC.

The genes are TRBV18 and TRBJ1-2; D gene uncertain. V lost 2 bases and J lost 2, with 12 bases in between. The CDR3 is made up of 15 amino acids. In germline, CDR1 is KGHSH, CDR2 LQKENI. In DNA, the CDR3 is TGTGCCAGCTCACCAGGTTCAAGCATAAACTATGGCTACACCTTC. The encoded protein is CASSPGSSINYGYTF.

The chain couples TRBV6-6 to TRBJ2-2; D call uncertain. The CDR3 extends over 15 amino acids. Germline V gives CDR1 MNHNY, CDR2 SVGAGI (reference sequence). Deletions cut 7 bases from V and 2 bases from J, with 14 bases between. CDR3: CASTSSGLNTGELFF. The CDR3 region has the DNA TGTGCCAGCACTTCGTCCGGTTTAAACACCGGGGAGCTGTTTTTT.

The rearrangement joins TRBV5-1 to TRBJ1-6; 8 bases are a match to TRBD1. This CDR3 has 15 amino acids. Germline V gives CDR1 SGHRS, CDR2 YFSETQ. J lost 6 bases, V lost 5 bases, and 7 bases had no gene match. The CDR3 DNA sequence: TGCGCCAGCAGAGAGCGACAGGGGATTAATTCACCCCTCCACTTT. Encoded protein: CASRERQGINSPLHF.

This clone has a handful of counts. V and J are TRBV10-1 and TRBJ2-3, with D perhaps matching TRBD2 (6 bases). Germline V CDR1 and CDR2: WNHNN, SYGVQD (reference sequence). This CDR3 region has 15 residues. The V and J ends lost 5 bases and 4 bases respectively, with 16 bases between them. The CDR3 loop is CASSRGTPGPDTQYF. The CDR3 DNA follows: TGCGCCAGCAGTAGAGGGACTCCTGGTCCAGATACGCAGTATTTT.

The V call is TRBV11-3, the J call TRBJ1-1; D remains ambiguous. V lost 0 bases and J lost 1, with 3 bases in between. The CDR3 is made up of 13 amino acids. Germline V gene data show CDR1 as SGHNT and CDR2 as YENEEA. CDR3 amino acids: CASSLEGNTEAFF. CDR3 sequence (DNA): TGTGCCAGCAGCTTAGAGGGGAACACTGAAGCTTTCTTT.

The rearrangement links TRBV18 to TRBJ1-1; tentatively, D is TRBD1 (5 bases). V shed 4 bases and J shed 1 base, with 13 bases lying between them. The CDR3 runs to 15 residues. Germline loops: CDR1 KGHSH, CDR2 LQKENI. In DNA, the CDR3 is TGTGCCAGCTCACTTAAGGGTACAGGGAACACTGAAGCTTTCTTT. It yields the protein CASSLKGTGNTEAFF.

This clone has a handful of counts. The rearrangement links TRBV7-8 to TRBJ2-2; D is tentatively TRBD1 or TRBD2 (6 bases each). CDR1 SGHVS and CDR2 FQNEAQ come from the germline V gene. V was trimmed by 1 base and J by 4 bases, leaving 16 bases between them. The CDR3 contains 17 residues. CDR3 coding DNA: TGTGCCAGCAGCTTAGGGGTGGGGGGCGCGGTCACCGGGGAGCTGTTTTTT. This sequence encodes CASSLGVGGAVTGELFF.

The gene calls are TRBV5-1 and TRBJ1-3, with a possible D match to TRBD1 (6 bases). The germline gives CDR1 SGHRS, CDR2 YFSETQ. This CDR3 spans 15 amino acids. Trimming removed 0 bases from V and 4 bases from J, with 11 bases in between. The CDR3 DNA reads TGCGCCAGCAGCTTGGGGGGGGCGCGAGGAAACACCATATATTTT. Its protein is CASSLGGARGNTIYF. The full variable domain, completed using reference TRBV5-1 and TRBJ1-3, is KAGVTQTPRYLIKTRGQQVTLSCSPISGHRSVSWYQQTPGQGLQFLFEYFSETQRNKGNFPGRFSGRQFSNSRSEMNVSTLELGDSALYLCASSLGGARGNTIYFGEGSWLTVV.

This sequence joins TRBV10-3 and TRBJ2-7; 8 bases are shared with TRBD1. This CDR3 is 13 amino acids long. Germline loops: CDR1 ENHRY, CDR2 SYGVKD. Trimming cost V 6 bases and J 2 bases; bases outside gene matches: 3. The CDR3 loop is CAIRDRETYEQYF. The CDR3 DNA is TGTGCCATCAGGGACAGGGAGACCTACGAGCAGTACTTC.

In this sample, this clone turned up once. V gene TRBV9 combines with J gene TRBJ1-2; D perhaps matches TRBD1 (5 bases). Trimming took off 0 bases at V and 4 bases at J, with 10 bases between the two ends. There are 14 residues in the CDR3. The V gene's germline CDR1 is SGDLS and CDR2 YYNGEE. CDR3 sequence reads: CASSVGGKGYGYTF. CDR3 bases: TGTGCCAGCAGCGTAGGGGGCAAAGGCTATGGCTACACCTTC.

The rearrangement joins TRBV6-6 to TRBJ1-2; no firm D call. From germline, CDR1 is MNHNY and CDR2 SVGAGI (reference sequence). There are 13 residues in the CDR3. V lost 2 bases and J lost 1, with 5 bases in between. CDR3 in amino acids: CASSYEGNYGYTF. The DNA of the CDR3 is TGTGCCAGCAGTTACGAGGGTAACTATGGCTACACCTTC.

The CDR3 loop reads CASSHGDRGLRFYGYTF. For the CDR3, the DNA is TGTGCCAGCTCACATGGGGACAGGGGGCTAAGGTTCTACGGCTACACCTTC. The chain links TRBV18 to TRBJ1-2; 12 bases are shared with TRBD1. The V gene's germline CDR1 is KGHSH and CDR2 LQKENI. The CDR3 sequence is 17 residues long. The V and J ends lost 4 bases and 8 bases, in that order; junction bases with no gene match: 14. Full variable domain (rest looked up from reference TRBV18 and TRBJ1-2): NAGVMQNPRHLVRRRGQEARLRCSPMKGHSHVYWYRQLPEEGLKFMVYLQKENIIDESGMPKERFSAEFPKEGPSILRIQQVVRGDSAAYFCASSHGDRGLRFYGYTFGSGTRLTVV.

This clone was recorded only once. The chain employs TRBV6-5 and TRBJ2-5, with a tentative D call TRBD1 (5 bases). The CDR3 covers 14 residues. Trimming cost V 5 bases and J 1 base, with 11 bases left between them. Per the germline V gene, CDR1 is MNHEY and CDR2 is SVGAGI. CDR3 residues: CASSVQAFQETQYF. The CDR3 nucleotides are TGTGCCAGCAGTGTACAGGCGTTCCAAGAGACCCAGTACTTC.

This rearrangement joins TRBV7-9 to TRBJ1-2; TRBD1 might be the D (5 bases). Between the trimmed V and J ends, which lost 3 bases and 2 bases, there was a span of 7 bases. The CDR3 sequence is 13 residues long. Germline values: CDR1 SEHNR, CDR2 FQNEAQ (reference sequence). CDR3 nucleotides: TGTGCCAGCAGCTTCGGACAAAACTATGGCTACACCTTC. This codes for CASSFGQNYGYTF.

The V and J genes are TRBV5-4 and TRBJ2-7, with a possible D match to TRBD2 (6 bases). Deletions cut 6 bases from V and 6 bases from J, with 19 bases between. CDR3 length: 14 residues. CDR1 is SGHNT, CDR2 YYREEE, per germline (reference sequence). CDR3 sequence: CASKGPAEGREQYF. DNA of the CDR3: TGTGCCAGCAAGGGTCCGGCGGAGGGACGCGAGCAGTACTTC.

V usage is TRBV5-4 and J usage is TRBJ2-3, with 16 positions matching TRBD2. Germline CDR1 SGHNT, CDR2 YYREEE (reference sequence). The CDR3 has 19 residues. Unmatched junction bases numbered 10, after V lost 1 base and J lost 5 bases. In DNA, the CDR3 is TGTGCCAGCAGCTTGCGGGGACTAGCGGGGGGGCCTAATGTAGATACGCAGTATTTT. Amino acid sequence: CASSLRGLAGGPNVDTQYF. Complete variable domain (other parts from reference TRBV5-4 and TRBJ2-3): ETGVTQSPTHLIKTRGQQVTLRCSSQSGHNTVSWYQQALGQGPQFIFQYYREEENGRGNFPPRFSGLQFPNYSSELNVNALELDDSALYLCASSLRGLAGGPNVDTQYFGPGTRLTVL.

The chain joins TRBV28 to TRBJ1-5; the match to TRBD1 covers 8 bases. Germline CDR1 and CDR2: MDHEN and SYDVKM. The V and J ends lost 7 bases and 1 base, in that order; junction bases with no gene match: 9. This CDR3 is built from 16 residues. The CDR3 nucleotides are TGTGCCAGCAACAGGGGGGGAATTGCGAGCAATCAGCCCCAGCATTTT. Amino acids: CASNRGGIASNQPQHF.

V and J are TRBV5-1 and TRBJ1-4, with TRBD1 as a possible D gene (5 bases). Trimming shortened V by 4 bases and J by 12 bases, and 19 bases separated the two germline ends. Germline CDR1 and CDR2: SGHRS and YFSETQ. The CDR3 has 14 amino acids. CDR3: CASSQTGGTKELFF. CDR3 DNA: TGCGCCAGCAGCCAAACCGGGGGTACGAAAGAACTGTTTTTT.